This T cell receptor (beta chain) was recovered during a study of beta chain features in type 1 diabetes. Study-level points and caveats: Cells that show high TCR expression could be over-represented by cDNA sequencing. Within the patient group, naive, central memory and Treg TCRB repertoires appeared more similar to each other than within healthy donors.

The authors reverse transcribed all of the isolated RNA, so sequencing captured expressed TCRB transcripts. Clones were read by immunoSEQ multiplex PCR, and TCRdb kept only the in-frame ones, dropping some. The sample holds 500,000 to 700,000 clones, less than 20% seen once. This clone was found a few times. Its antigen is unknown. This CDR3 is built from 11 residues. The germline V gene encodes CDR1 SGHNT and CDR2 YYREEE (reference sequence). A single heparinised draw of 95 to 150 mL on average was taken per donor. Sequenced input: naive CD4+ T cells from blood. The sequence came from a man between 18 and 35 years old in good health. V and J are TRBV5-4 and TRBJ2-7, with a tentative D call TRBD2 (5 bases). For the CDR3, the DNA is TGTGCGACGCGCGGGTCCTACGAGCAGTACTTC. Amino acids: CATRGSYEQYF.